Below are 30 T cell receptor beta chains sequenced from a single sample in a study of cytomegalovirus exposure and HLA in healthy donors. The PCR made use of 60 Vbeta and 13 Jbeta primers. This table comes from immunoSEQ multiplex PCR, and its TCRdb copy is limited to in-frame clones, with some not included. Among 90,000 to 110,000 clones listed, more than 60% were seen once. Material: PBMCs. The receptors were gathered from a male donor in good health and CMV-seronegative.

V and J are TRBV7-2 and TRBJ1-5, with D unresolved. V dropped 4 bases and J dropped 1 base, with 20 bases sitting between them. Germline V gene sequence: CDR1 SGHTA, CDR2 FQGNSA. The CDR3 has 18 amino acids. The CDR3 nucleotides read TGTGCCAGCAGCTCCCAAGGCCCGGACTTTTGGAGCAATCAGCCCCAGCATTTT. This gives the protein CASSSQGPDFWSNQPQHF.

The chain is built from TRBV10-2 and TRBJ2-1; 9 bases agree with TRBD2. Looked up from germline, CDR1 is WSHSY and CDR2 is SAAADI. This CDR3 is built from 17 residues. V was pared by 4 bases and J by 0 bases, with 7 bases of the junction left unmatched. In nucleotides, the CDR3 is TGCGCCAGCAGTGGCCCGACTAGCGGAAGCTCCTACAATGAGCAGTTCTTC. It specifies CASSGPTSGSSYNEQFF.

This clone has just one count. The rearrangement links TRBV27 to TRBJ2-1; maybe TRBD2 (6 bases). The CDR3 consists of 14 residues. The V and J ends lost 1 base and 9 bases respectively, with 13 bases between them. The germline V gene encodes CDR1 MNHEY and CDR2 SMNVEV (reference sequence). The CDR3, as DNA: TGTGCCAGCAGTTTATTCGCTAGCGTCGGTGAGCAGTTCTTC. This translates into CASSLFASVGEQFF.

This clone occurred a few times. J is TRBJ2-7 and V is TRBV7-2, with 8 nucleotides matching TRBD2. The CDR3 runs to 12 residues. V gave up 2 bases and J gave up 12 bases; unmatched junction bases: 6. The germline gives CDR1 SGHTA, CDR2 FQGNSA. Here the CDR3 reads CASSLRAGELYF. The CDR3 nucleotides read TGTGCCAGCAGCTTACGAGCGGGAGAACTGTACTTC.

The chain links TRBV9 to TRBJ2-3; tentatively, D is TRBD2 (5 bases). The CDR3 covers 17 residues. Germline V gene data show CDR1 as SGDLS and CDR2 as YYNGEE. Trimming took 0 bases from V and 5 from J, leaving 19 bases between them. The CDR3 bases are TGTGCCAGCAGCGTAGGTATGGCTGCTAGCCGACGAGATACGCAGTATTTT. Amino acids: CASSVGMAASRRDTQYF.

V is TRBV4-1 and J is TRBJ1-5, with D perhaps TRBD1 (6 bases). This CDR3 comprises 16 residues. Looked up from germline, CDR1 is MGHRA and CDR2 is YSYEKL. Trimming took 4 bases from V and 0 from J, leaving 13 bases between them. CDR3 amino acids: CASSPRDMYSNQPQHF. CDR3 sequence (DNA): TGCGCCAGCAGCCCCCGGGACATGTATAGCAATCAGCCCCAGCATTTT.

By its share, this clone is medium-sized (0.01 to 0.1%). CDR3 in amino acids: CASTLLLQGGQPQHF. DNA for the CDR3: TGTGCCAGTACCTTACTTCTCCAGGGTGGTCAGCCCCAGCATTTT. The rearrangement joins TRBV19 to TRBJ1-5, with a possible D match to TRBD1 (5 bases). The CDR3 has 15 amino acids. Germline values: CDR1 LNHDA, CDR2 SQIVND (reference sequence). Between the trimmed V and J ends, which lost 7 bases and 6 bases, there was a span of 19 bases. Using reference TRBV19 and TRBJ1-5 for the parts outside the CDR3, the full variable domain is DGGITQSPKYLFRKEGQNVTLSCEQNLNHDAMYWYRQDPGQGLRLIYYSQIVNDFQKGDIAEGYSVSREKKESFPLTVTSAQKNPTAFYLCASTLLLQGGQPQHFGDGTRLSIL.

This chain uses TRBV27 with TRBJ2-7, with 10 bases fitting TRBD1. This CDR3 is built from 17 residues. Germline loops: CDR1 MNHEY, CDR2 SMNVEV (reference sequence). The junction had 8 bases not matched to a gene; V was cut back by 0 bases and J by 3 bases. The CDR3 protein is CASSLSPGTGVIYEQYF. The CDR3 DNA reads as TGTGCCAGCAGTTTATCCCCCGGGACAGGGGTAATCTACGAGCAGTACTTC.

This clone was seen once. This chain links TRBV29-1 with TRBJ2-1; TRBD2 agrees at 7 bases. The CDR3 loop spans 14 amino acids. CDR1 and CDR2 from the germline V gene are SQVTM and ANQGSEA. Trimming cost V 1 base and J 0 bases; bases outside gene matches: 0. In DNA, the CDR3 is TGCAGCGTTGAAGGCGGGAGCTCCTACAATGAGCAGTTCTTC. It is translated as CSVEGGSSYNEQFF.

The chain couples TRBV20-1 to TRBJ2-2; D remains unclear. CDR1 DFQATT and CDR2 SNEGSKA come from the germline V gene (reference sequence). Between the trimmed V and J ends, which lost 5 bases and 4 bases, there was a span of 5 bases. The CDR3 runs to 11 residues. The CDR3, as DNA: TGCAGTGCTCGTCCCACCGGGGAGCTGTTTTTT. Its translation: CSARPTGELFF.

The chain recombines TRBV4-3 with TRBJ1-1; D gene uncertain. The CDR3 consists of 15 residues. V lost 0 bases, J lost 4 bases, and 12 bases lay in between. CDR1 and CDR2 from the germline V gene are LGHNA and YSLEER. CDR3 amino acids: CASSQDSGVATEAFF. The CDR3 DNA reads TGCGCCAGCAGCCAAGATTCCGGGGTGGCCACTGAAGCTTTCTTT.

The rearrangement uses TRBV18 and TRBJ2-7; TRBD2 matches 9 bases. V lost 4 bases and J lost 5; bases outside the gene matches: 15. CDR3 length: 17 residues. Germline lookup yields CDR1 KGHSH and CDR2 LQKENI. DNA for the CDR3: TGTGCCAGCTCACTAACTTCTAGCGGGATTAAGGGTCACGAGCAGTACTTC. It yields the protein CASSLTSSGIKGHEQYF.

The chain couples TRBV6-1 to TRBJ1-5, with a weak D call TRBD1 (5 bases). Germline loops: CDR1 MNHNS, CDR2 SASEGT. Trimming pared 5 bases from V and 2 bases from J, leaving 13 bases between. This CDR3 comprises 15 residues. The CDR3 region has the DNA TGTGCCAGCAGTCAGGGTCCGTTGGGCAATCAGCCCCAGCATTTT. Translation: CASSQGPLGNQPQHF.

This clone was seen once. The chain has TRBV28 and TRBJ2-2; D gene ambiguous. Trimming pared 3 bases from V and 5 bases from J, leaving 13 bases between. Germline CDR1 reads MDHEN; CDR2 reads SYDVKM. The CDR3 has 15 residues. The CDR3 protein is CASSLATFTTGELFF. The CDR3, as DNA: TGTGCCAGCAGTTTGGCGACTTTTACTACCGGGGAGCTGTTTTTT.

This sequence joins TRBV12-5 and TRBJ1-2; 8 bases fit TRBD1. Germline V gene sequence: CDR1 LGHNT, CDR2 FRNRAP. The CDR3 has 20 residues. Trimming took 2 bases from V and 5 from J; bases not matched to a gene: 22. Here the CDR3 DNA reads TGTGCTAGTGGTTTGCCCTCCGGGACAGGAGAACACTCCGGTGGGTATGGCTACACCTTC. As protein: CASGLPSGTGEHSGGYGYTF.

The CDR3 protein is CASSQEEGAAGETQYF. DNA for the CDR3: TGTGCCAGCAGCCAAGAGGAGGGGGCGGCCGGGGAGACCCAGTACTTC. This chain connects TRBV4-2 to TRBJ2-5; D may be TRBD1 (7 bases). Germline V lookup: CDR1 LGHNA, CDR2 YNFKEQ. Trimming cost V 0 bases and J 5 bases, with 16 bases left between them. This CDR3 is 16 amino acids long.

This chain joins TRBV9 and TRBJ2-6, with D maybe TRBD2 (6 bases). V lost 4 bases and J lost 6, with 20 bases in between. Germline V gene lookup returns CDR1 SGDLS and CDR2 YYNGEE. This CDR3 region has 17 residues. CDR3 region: CASSTRGAGLAANVLTF. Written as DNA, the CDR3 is TGTGCCAGCAGCACCCGCGGGGCGGGATTGGCGGCCAACGTCCTGACTTTC.

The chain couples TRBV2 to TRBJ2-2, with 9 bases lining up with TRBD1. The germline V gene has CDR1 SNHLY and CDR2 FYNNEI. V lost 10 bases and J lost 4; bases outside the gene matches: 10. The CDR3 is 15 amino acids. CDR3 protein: CATTAGTGPTGELFF. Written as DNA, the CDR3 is TGTGCCACGACAGCGGGGACAGGGCCCACCGGGGAGCTGTTTTTT.

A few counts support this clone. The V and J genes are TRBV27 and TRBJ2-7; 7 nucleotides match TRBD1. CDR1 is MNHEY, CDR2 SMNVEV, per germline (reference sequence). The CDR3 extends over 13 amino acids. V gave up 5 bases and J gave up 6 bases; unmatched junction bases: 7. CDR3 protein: CASSRQGLGEQYF. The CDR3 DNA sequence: TGTGCCAGCAGTCGACAGGGTCTCGGCGAGCAGTACTTC.

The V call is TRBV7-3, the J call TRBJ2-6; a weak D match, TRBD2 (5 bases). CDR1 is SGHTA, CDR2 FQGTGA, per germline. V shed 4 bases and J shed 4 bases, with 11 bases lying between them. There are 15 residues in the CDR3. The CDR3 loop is CASSSGLAGANVLTF. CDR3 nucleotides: TGTGCCAGCAGCTCCGGACTCGCCGGGGCCAACGTCCTGACTTTC.

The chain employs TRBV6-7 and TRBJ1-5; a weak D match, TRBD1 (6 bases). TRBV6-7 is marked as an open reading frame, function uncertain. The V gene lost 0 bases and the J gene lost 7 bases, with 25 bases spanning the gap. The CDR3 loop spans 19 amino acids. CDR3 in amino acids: CASSYSQGRRNIARQPQHF. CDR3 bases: TGTGCCAGCAGTTACTCGCAGGGGAGACGAAACATAGCAAGACAGCCCCAGCATTTT.

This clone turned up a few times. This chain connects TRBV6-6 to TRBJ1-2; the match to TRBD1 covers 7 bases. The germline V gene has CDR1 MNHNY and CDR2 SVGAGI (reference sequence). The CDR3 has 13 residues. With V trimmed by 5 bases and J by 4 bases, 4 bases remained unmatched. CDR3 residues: CASSRQGVYGYTF. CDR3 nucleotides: TGTGCCAGCAGTAGACAGGGTGTCTATGGCTACACCTTC.

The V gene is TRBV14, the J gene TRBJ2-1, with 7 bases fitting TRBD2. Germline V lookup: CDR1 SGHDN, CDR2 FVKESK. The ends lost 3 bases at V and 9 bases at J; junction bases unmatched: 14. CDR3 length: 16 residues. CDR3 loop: CASSHWGRARFGEQFF. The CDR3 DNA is TGTGCCAGCAGCCATTGGGGGAGGGCCCGGTTTGGTGAGCAGTTCTTC.

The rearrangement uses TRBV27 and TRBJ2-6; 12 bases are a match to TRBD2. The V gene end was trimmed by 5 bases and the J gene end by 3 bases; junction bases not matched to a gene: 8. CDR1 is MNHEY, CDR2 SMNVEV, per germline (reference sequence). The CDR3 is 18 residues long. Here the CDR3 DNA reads TGTGCCAGCAGTAAGACTAGCGGGAGAGGGATTGGGGCCAACGTCCTGACTTTC. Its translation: CASSKTSGRGIGANVLTF.

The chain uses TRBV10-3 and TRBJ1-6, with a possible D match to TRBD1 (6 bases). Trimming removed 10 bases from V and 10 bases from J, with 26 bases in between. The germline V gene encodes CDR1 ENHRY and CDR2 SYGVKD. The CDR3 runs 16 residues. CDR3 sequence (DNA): TGTGCCACAGGGGTAGGGACCACCATGACGGAATCACCCCTCCACTTT. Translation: CATGVGTTMTESPLHF.

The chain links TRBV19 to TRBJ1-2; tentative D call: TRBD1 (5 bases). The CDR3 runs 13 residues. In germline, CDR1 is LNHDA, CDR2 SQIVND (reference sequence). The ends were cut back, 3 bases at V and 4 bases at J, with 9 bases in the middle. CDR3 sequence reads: CASSIPRVYGYTF. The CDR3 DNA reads TGTGCCAGTAGTATCCCCAGGGTCTATGGCTACACCTTC.

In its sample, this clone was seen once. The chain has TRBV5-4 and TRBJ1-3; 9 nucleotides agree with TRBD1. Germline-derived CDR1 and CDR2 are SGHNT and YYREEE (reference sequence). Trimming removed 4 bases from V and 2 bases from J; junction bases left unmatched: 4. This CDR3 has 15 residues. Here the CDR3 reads CASSPDRGTGNTIYF. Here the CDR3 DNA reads TGTGCCAGCAGCCCGGACAGGGGAACTGGAAACACCATATATTTT.

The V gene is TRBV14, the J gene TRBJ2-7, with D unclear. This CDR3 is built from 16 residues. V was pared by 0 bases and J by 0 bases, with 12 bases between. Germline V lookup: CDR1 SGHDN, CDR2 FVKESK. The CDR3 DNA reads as TGTGCCAGCAGCCAAGATTGGCAGTCCCGCTCCTACGAGCAGTACTTC. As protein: CASSQDWQSRSYEQYF.

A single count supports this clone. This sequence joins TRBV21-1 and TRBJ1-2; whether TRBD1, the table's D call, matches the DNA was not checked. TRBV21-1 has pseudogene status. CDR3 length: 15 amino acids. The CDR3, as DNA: TGTGCCAGCAGCACCCAACCTTTCGGGACAGGGAAGAACACCTTC. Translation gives CASSTQPFGTGKNTF.

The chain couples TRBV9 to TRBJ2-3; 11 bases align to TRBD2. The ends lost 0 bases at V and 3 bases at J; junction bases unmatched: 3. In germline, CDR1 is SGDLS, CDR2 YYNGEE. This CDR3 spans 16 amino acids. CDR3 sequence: CASSVALAGVTDTQYF. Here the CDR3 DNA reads TGTGCCAGCAGCGTAGCACTAGCGGGAGTGACAGATACGCAGTATTTT.